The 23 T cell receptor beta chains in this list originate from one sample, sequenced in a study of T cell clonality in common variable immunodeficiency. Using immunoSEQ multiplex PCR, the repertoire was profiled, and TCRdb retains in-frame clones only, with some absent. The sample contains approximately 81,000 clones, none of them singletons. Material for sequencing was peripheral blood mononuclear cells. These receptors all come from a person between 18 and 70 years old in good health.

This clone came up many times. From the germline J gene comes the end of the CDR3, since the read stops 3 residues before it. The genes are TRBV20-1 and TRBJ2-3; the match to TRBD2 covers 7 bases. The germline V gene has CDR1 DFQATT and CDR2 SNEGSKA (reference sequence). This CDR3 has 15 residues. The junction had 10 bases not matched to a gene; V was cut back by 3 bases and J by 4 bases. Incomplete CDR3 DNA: TGCAGTGCTAGTAAAGCGGGACCCGTAGCAGATACG. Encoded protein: CSASKAGPVADT. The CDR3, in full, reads CSASKAGPVADTQYF.

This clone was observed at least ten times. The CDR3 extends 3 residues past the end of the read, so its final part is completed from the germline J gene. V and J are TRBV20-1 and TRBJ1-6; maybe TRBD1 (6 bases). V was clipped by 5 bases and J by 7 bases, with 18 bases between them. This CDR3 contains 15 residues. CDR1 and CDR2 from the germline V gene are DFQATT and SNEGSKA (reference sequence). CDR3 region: CSAPRGGSDNSPLHF. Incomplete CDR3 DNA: TGCAGTGCTCCCCGGGGGGGCTCTGACAATTCACCC.

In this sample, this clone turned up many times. The sequenced part of the CDR3 DNA is TGCAGTGCTATTAAGCTCTCTGGGGCCAACGTC. Its translation: CSAIKLSGANV. The whole CDR3 region reads CSAIKLSGANVLTF. The genes are TRBV20-1 and TRBJ2-6; D remains unclear. The DNA ends 3 residues before the CDR3 does, and the rest of the CDR3 is filled in from the germline J gene. The CDR3 is 14 residues long. The germline V gene encodes CDR1 DFQATT and CDR2 SNEGSKA (reference sequence). V lost 4 bases to trimming and J lost 0 bases, with 7 bases between them.

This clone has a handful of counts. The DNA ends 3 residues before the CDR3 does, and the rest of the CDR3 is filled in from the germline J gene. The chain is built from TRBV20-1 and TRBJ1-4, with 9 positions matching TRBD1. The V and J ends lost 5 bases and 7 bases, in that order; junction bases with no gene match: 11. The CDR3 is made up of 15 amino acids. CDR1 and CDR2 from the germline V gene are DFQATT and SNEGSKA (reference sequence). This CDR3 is CSAAPGTGSREKLFF. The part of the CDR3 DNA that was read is TGCAGTGCTGCACCCGGGACAGGGTCGCGTGAAAAA.

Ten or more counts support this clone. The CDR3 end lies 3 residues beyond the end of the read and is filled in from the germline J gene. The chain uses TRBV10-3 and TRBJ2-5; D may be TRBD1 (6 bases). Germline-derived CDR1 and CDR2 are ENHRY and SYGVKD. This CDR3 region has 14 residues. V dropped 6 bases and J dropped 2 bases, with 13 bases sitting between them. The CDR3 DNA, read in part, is TGTGCCATCAGGAAGGAACAGGGTCAAGAGACC. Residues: CAIRKEQGQET. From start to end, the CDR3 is CAIRKEQGQETQYF.

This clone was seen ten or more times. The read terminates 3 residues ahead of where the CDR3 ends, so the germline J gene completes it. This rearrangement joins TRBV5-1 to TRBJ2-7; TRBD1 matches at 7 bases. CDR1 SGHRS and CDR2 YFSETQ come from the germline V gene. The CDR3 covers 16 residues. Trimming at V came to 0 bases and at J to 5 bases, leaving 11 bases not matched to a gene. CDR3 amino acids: CASSLALGNRGHEQYF. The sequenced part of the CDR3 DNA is TGCGCCAGCAGCTTGGCCTTGGGAAACAGGGGCCACGAG.

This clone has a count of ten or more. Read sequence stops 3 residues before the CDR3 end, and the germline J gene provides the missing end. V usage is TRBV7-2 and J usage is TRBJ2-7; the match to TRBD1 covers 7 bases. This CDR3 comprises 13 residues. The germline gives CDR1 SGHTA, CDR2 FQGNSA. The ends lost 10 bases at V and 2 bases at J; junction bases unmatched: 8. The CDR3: CATATGLAYEQYF. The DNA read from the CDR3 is TGTGCCACCGCGACAGGGTTGGCCTACGAG.

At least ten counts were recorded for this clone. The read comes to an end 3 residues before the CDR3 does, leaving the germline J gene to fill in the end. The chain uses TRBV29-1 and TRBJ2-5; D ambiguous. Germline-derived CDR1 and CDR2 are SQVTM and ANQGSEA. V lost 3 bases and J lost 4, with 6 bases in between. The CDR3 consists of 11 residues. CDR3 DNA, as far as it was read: TGCAGCGTTGACACGGTAGAGACC. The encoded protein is CSVDTVET. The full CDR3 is CSVDTVETQYF.

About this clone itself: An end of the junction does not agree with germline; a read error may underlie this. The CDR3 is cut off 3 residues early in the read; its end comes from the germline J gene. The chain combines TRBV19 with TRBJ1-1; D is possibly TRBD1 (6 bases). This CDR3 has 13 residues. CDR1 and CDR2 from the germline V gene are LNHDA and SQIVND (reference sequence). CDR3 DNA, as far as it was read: TGTGCCAGTAGTTTGTCCAGGGACACTGGA. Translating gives CASSLSRDTG. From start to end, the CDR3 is CASSLSRDTGAFF.

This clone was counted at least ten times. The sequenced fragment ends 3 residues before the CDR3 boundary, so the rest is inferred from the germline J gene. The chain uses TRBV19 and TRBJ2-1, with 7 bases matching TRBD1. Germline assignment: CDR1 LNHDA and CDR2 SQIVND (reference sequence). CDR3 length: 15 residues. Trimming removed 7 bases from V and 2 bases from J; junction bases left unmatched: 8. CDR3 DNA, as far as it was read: TGTGCCAGTACTAATGGGGACAGAGCCTACAATGAG. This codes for CASTNGDRAYNE. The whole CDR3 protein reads CASTNGDRAYNEQFF.

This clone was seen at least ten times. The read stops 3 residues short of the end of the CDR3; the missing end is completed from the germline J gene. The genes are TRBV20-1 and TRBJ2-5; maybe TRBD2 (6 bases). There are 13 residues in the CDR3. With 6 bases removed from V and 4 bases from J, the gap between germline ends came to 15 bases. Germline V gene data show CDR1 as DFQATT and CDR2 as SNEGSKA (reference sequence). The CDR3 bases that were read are TGCAGTGCGGGAGGCCAGGGAGGAGAGACC. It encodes CSAGGQGGET. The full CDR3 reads CSAGGQGGETQYF.

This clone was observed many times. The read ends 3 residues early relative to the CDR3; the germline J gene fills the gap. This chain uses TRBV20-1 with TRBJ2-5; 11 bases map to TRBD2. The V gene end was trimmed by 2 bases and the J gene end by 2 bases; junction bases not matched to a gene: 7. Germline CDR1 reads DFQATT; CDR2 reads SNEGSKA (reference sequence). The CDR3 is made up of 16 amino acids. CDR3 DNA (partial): TGCAGTGCTAGATCACTAGCGGGAGCCCCACAAGAGACC. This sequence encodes CSARSLAGAPQET. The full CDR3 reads CSARSLAGAPQETQYF.

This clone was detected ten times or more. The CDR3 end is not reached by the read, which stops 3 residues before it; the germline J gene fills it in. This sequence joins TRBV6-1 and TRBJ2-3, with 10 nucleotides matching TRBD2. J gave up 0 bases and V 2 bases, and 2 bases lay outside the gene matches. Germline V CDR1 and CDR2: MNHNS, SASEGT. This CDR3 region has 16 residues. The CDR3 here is CASSESSGSSTDTQYF. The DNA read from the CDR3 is TGTGCCAGCAGTGAATCTAGCGGGAGTAGCACAGATACG.

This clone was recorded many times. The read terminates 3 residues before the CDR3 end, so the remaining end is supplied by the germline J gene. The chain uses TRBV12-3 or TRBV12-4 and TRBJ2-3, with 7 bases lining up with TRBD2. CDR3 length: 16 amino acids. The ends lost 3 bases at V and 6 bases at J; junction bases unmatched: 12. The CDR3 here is CASSFLGGRIADTQYF. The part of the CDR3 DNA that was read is TGTGCCAGCAGTTTCTTGGGCGGGAGAATCGCGGATACG.

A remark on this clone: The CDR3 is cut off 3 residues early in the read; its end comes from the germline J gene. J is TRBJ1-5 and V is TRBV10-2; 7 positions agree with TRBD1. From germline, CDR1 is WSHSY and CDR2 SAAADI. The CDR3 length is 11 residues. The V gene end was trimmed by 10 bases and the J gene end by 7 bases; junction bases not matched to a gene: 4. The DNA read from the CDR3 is TGCGCCAACACAGGGGAGCAGCCC. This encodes CANTGEQP. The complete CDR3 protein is CANTGEQPQHF.

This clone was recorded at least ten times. CDR3 loop: CASSPAALPGLVHYEQYF. The part of the CDR3 DNA that was read is TGTGCCAGCAGCCCCGCGGCACTCCCGGGACTAGTCCACTACGAG. The V call is TRBV7-8, the J call TRBJ2-7; TRBD2 aligns across 8 bases. The sequence runs out 3 residues before the end of the CDR3; the remainder is reconstructed from the germline J gene. With 5 bases clipped from V and 3 bases from J, the junction kept 18 bases outside the gene matches. CDR3 length: 18 amino acids. Germline assignment: CDR1 SGHVS and CDR2 FQNEAQ.

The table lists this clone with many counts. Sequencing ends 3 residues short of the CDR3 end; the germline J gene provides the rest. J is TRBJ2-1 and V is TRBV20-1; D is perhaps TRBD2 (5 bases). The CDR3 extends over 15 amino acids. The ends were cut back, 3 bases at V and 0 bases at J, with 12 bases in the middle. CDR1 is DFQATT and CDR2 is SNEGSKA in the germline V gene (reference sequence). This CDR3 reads CSASPAVSSYNEQFF. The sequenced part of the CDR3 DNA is TGCAGTGCTAGCCCAGCGGTCAGCTCCTACAATGAG.

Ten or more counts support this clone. The CDR3 sequence is CASSLEVAGYNEQFF. The part of the CDR3 DNA that was read is TGTGCCAGCAGCTTAGAAGTAGCGGGGTACAATGAG. The genes are TRBV11-2 and TRBJ2-1; 8 nucleotides agree with TRBD2. The sequence runs out 3 residues before the end of the CDR3; the remainder is reconstructed from the germline J gene. The CDR3 sequence is 15 residues long. Germline V gene lookup returns CDR1 SGHAT and CDR2 FQNNGV. The trim removed 0 bases at V and 4 bases at J, leaving 2 bases unmatched.

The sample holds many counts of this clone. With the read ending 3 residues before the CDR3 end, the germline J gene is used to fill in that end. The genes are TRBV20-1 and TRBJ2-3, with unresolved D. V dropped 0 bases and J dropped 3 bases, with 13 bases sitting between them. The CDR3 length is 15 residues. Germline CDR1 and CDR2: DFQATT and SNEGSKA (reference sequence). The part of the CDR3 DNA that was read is TGCAGTGCTAGAGATCCTACTGTTCGGACAGATACG. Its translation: CSARDPTVRTDT. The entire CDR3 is CSARDPTVRTDTQYF.

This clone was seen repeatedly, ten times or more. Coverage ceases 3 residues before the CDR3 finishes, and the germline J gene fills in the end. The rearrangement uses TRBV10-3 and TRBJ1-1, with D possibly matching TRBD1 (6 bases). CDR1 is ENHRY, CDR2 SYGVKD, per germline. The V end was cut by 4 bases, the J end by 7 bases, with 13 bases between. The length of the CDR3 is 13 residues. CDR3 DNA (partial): TGTGCCATCAGTGTGCGGGGGGGCGGTGAA. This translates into CAISVRGGGE. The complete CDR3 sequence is CAISVRGGGEAFF.

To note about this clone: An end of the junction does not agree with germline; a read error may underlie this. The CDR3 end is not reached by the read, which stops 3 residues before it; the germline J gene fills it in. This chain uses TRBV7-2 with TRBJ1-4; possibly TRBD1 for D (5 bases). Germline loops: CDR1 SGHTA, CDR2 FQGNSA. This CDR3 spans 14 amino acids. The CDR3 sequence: CASSSGSGNEKLFF. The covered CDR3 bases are TGCGCCAGCAGCTCAGGGTCGGGCAATGAAAAA. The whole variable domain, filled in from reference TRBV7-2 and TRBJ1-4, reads GAGVSQSPSNKVTEKGKDVELRCDPISGHTALYWYRQSLGQGLEFLIYFQGNSAPDKSGLPSDRFSAERTGGSVSTLTIQRTQQEDSAVYLCASSSGSGNEKLFFGSGTQLSVL.

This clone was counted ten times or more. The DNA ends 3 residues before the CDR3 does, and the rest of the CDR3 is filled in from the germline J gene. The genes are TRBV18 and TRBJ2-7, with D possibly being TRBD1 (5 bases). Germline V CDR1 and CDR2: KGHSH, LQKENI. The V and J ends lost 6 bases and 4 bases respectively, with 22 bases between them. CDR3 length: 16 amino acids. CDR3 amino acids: CASSAGRMALFYEQYF. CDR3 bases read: TGTGCCAGCTCCGCAGGGCGGATGGCCCTTTTTTACGAG.

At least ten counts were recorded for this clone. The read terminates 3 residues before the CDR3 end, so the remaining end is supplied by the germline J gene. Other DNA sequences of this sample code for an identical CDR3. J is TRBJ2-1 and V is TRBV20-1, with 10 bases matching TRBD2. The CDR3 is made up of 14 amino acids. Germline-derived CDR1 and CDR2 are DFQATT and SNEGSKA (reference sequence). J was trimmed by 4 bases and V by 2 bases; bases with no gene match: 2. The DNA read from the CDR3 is TGCAGTGCTAGATTAGCGGGGGGATACAATGAG. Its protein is CSARLAGGYNE. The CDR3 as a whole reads CSARLAGGYNEQFF.